This T cell receptor (beta chain) was identified during a study of blood T cell repertoires in COVID-19. The ends were cut back, 2 bases at V and 5 bases at J, with 13 bases in the middle. Germline V CDR1 and CDR2: KGHSH, LQKENI. This CDR3 has 15 residues. Assay used: immunoSEQ multiplex PCR; TCRdb lists only in-frame clones, some missing. Among about 170,000 clones listed, about 85% were seen once. The sequence was obtained from an elderly woman with COVID-19, enrolled during active disease. The J gene is TRBJ1-5, the V gene TRBV18; D gene uncertain. The sample was peripheral blood. CDR3 bases: TGTGCCAGCTCACCAACGATTGCAGATGATCAGCCCCAGCATTTT. This sequence encodes CASSPTIADDQPQHF.